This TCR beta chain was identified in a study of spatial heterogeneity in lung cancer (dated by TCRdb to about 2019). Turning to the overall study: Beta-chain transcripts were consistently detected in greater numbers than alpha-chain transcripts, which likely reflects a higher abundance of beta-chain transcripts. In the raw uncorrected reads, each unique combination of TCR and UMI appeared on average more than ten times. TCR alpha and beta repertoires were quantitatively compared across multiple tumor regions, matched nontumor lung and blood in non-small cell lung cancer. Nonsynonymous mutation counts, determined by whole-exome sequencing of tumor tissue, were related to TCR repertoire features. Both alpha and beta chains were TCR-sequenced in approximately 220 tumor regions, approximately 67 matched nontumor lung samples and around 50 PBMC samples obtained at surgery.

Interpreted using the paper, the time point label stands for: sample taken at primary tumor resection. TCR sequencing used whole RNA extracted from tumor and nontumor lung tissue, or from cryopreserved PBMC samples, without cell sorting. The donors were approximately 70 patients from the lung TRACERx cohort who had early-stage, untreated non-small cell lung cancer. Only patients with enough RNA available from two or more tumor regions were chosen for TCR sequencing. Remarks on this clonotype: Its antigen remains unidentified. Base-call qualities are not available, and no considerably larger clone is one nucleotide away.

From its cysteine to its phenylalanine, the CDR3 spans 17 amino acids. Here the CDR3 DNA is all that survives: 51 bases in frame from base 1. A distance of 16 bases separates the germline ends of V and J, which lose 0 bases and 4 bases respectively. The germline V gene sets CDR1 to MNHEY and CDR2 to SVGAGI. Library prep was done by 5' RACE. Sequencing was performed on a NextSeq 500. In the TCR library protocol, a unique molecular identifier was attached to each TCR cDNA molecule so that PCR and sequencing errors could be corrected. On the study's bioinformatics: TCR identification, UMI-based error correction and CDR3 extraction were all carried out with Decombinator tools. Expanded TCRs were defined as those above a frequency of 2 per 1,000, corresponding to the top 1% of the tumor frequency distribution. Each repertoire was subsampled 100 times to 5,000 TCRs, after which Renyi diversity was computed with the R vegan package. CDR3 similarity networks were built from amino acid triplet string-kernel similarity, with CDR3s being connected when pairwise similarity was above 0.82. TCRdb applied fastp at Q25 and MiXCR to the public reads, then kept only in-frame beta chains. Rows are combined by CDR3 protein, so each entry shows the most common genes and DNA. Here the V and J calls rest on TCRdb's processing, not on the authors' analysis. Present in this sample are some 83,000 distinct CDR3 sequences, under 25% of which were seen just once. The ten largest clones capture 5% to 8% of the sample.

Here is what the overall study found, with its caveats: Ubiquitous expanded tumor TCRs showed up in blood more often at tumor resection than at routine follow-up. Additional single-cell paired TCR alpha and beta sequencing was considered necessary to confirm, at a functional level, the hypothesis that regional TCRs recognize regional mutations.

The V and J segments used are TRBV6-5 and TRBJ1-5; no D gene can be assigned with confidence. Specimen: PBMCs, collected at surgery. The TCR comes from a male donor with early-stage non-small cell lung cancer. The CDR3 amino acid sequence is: CASSYSRPADGNQPQHF. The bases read TGTGCCAGCAGTTACTCTAGGCCAGCCGATGGGAATCAGCCCCAGCATTTT.